The sequence of this T cell receptor (beta chain) was determined in a study of a mutant IDH1 vaccine in newly diagnosed glioma (dated by TCRdb to 2020 to 2023). A note on the overall study: Of the approximately 29 treated patients, 62.5% were male and around 38% were female, and a mean age of roughly 41 years was recorded. Before enrollment, patients had received standard therapy of radiotherapy alone, temozolomide alone, or radiochemotherapy with temozolomide; most received the combination. Peripheral blood was collected at six visits: V03 (baseline), V05, V07, V10, V12 and V13. Longitudinal TCRB deep sequencing was done for 25 to 30 treated patients, wherever samples were available for exploratory analyses.

On this clone itself: Its antigen remains undetermined. One end of the junction varies from germline; a read error may be responsible.

Including the terminal cysteine and phenylalanine, the CDR3 comprises 18 residues. Just the 54-base CDR3 DNA is kept, in frame starting at base 1. The germline V gene gives CDR1 as MDHEN and CDR2 as SYDVKM. In the paper's terms, the time point label means: baseline, week 1 (first vaccination visit). According to the study, the label for this sample's treatment or condition signals: pre-vaccination baseline after standard-of-care therapy. Newly diagnosed WHO grade 3 or 4 IDH1-mutant astrocytomas showing loss of nuclear ATRX were present in the donors. The samples were drawn from NOA16, a multicentre, single-arm, open-label phase I trial in Germany that tested a mutant IDH1 peptide vaccine in humans for the first time. Blood drawn at visit V03 was used as the baseline sample for immunogenicity testing. Genomic DNA for TCRB sequencing was extracted from EDTA blood using the DNeasy Blood and Tissue Kit.

To prepare the library, the immunoSEQ multiplex PCR assay was applied. The hsTCRB Kit was used according to the manufacturer's protocol to amplify rearranged TCR beta chain sequences. Sequencing of TCRB libraries was carried out on an Illumina MiSeq. On the authors' methods: The kit vendor's proprietary platform handled demultiplexing, trimming and gene mapping. Sourced from immuneACCESS, this table was stored by TCRdb with only in-frame sequences that have V and J called. A share of the clones is absent; for the studies checked, an unresolved V gene accounts for under half, and the remainder has no known explanation. The DNA gave D and trimming, while V, J and clone size come from that table. The sample table contains about 69,000 clones; only one count was recorded for 65% to 90% of them. The ten largest clones capture roughly 2.6% of the sample. Broader findings and caveats from the paper: Changes in the top peripheral T cell clonotypes picked up by TCRB sequencing did not appear to be linked to pseudoprogression. Selection of PBMC samples for TCRB deep sequencing was based on availability. According to the authors, sample limitations meant that analyses of patient blood samples could not be reproduced. Vaccine-induced immune responses across multiple MHC alleles were detected in 90% to 95% of patients.

Sequences were derived from PBMCs, sampled from a glioma patient treated with radiotherapy, temozolomide or both. The receptor chain draws on TRBV28 and TRBJ1-6, with a weak D call of TRBD1 (6 bases match). The source of this sequence is a man aged 30 to 45 with glioma. The bases are TGTGCCAGCAGTTTAAGGATTTTGGGGGGCTCCTATAATTCACCCCACCACTTT. This gives the protein CASSLRILGGSYNSPHHF.